One and the same sample provided the 16 T cell receptor beta chains below, sequenced in a study of T cell responses to AZD1222 COVID-19 vaccine. TCRdb keeps only in-frame clones here, not all; method: immunoSEQ multiplex PCR. This table has about 120,000 clones, approximately 91% appearing once. Sequenced here: peripheral blood, sampled on day 0 of AZD1222 vaccination. Receptor source: an adult in good health.

This clone was counted a few times. The chain has TRBV20-1 and TRBJ2-3; the D gene is possibly TRBD1 (6 bases). Germline assignment: CDR1 DFQATT and CDR2 SNEGSKA (reference sequence). V shed 6 bases and J shed 6 bases, with 10 bases lying between them. The length of the CDR3 is 11 residues. The CDR3 DNA reads TGCAGTGCCTACCAGGGGGATACGCAGTATTTT. Protein sequence: CSAYQGDTQYF.

The rearrangement joins TRBV9 to TRBJ1-3; D is uncertain. Trimming stripped 4 bases from V and 4 bases from J, with 9 bases between. The CDR3 runs 13 residues. In germline, CDR1 is SGDLS, CDR2 YYNGEE. The CDR3 spells CASSPPGGNTIYF. The DNA of the CDR3 is TGTGCCAGCAGCCCCCCGGGGGGAAACACCATATATTTT.

For this clone: Other DNA sequences in this specimen translate into the identical CDR3. CDR3 sequence reads: CASSRDRVSYEQYF. CDR3 sequence (DNA): TGTGCCAGCAGTCGGGACAGGGTCTCCTACGAGCAGTACTTC. The gene calls are TRBV6-5 and TRBJ2-7; TRBD1 matches 9 bases. The CDR3 runs to 14 residues. Germline lookup yields CDR1 MNHEY and CDR2 SVGAGI. Germline trimming cut 5 bases from V and 0 bases from J; bases unmatched to any gene: 2.

V is TRBV19 and J is TRBJ1-2; 7 bases are a match to TRBD1. CDR1 is LNHDA, CDR2 SQIVND, per germline (reference sequence). The CDR3 is made up of 12 amino acids. J was trimmed by 9 bases and V by 6 bases; bases with no gene match: 7. The CDR3 DNA follows: TGTGCCAGTAGCGGGACAGTCGGTAGCTACACCTTC. Protein: CASSGTVGSYTF. The full variable domain, rest sourced from reference TRBV19 and TRBJ1-2, is DGGITQSPKYLFRKEGQNVTLSCEQNLNHDAMYWYRQDPGQGLRLIYYSQIVNDFQKGDIAEGYSVSREKKESFPLTVTSAQKNPTAFYLCASSGTVGSYTFGSGTRLTVV.

CDR3 in DNA: TGTGCCAGCAGTTACCCTCTAGCGGGAGGGGGCTCCTACAATGAGCAGTTCTTC. This encodes CASSYPLAGGGSYNEQFF. The chain carries TRBV6-2 or TRBV6-3 and TRBJ2-1; 12 nucleotides match TRBD2. Germline CDR1 and CDR2: MNHEY and SVGEGT. J lost 0 bases, V lost 2 bases, and 5 bases had no gene match. The CDR3 is 18 residues long.

This chain uses TRBV18 with TRBJ2-3, with 7 bases lining up with TRBD2. V lost 3 bases to trimming and J lost 2 bases; unmatched junction nucleotides: 8. The CDR3 spans 16 residues. Germline lookup yields CDR1 KGHSH and CDR2 LQKENI. The CDR3 DNA is TGTGCCAGCTCACCCTTTGCGGGAGTCGTCACAGATACGCAGTATTTT. It translates to CASSPFAGVVTDTQYF.

This rearrangement joins TRBV7-8 to TRBJ2-5, with TRBD1 identical over 12 bases. V was clipped by 4 bases and J by 5 bases; unmatched bases: 8. Germline V lookup: CDR1 SGHVS, CDR2 FQNEAQ. The CDR3 spans 16 residues. CDR3 in DNA: TGTGCCAGCAGCTCCATCGGGACAGGGGGCGAGGAGACCCAGTACTTC. It yields the protein CASSSIGTGGEETQYF.

This clone has a single count. The chain carries TRBV11-3 and TRBJ1-3, with D maybe TRBD1 (5 bases). Germline loops: CDR1 SGHNT, CDR2 YENEEA. The CDR3 sequence is 15 residues long. V lost 5 bases, J lost 0 bases, and 11 bases lay in between. This CDR3 reads CASSRTGASGNTIYF. CDR3 DNA: TGTGCCAGCAGCCGTACAGGAGCCTCTGGAAACACCATATATTTT.

This rearrangement joins TRBV11-2 to TRBJ2-1; 9 bases are a match to TRBD2. This CDR3 has 16 amino acids. Losses at the gene ends were 4 bases for V and 4 bases for J; bases not matched to a gene: 8. Germline V gives CDR1 SGHAT, CDR2 FQNNGV. CDR3 nucleotide sequence: TGTGCCAGCAGCTCCGCGGGGGGGAGACAGTACAATGAGCAGTTCTTC. Its translation is CASSSAGGRQYNEQFF.

The rearrangement links TRBV15 to TRBJ1-4; D remains ambiguous. V dropped 0 bases and J dropped 6 bases, with 5 bases sitting between them. CDR3 length: 13 amino acids. Germline values: CDR1 LNHNV, CDR2 YYDKDF (reference sequence). The CDR3 bases are TGTGCCACCAGCAGAGATCTCCATGAAAAACTGTTTTTT. Translated: CATSRDLHEKLFF.

The gene calls are TRBV14 and TRBJ1-1; no clear D. In germline, CDR1 is SGHDN, CDR2 FVKESK. Trimming took 4 bases from V and 2 from J, leaving 14 bases between them. The CDR3 sequence is 15 residues long. The CDR3 spells CASSPLHGPNTEAFF. In nucleotides, the CDR3 is TGTGCCAGCAGCCCACTACACGGCCCCAACACTGAAGCTTTCTTT. Variable domain in full (rest from reference TRBV14 and TRBJ1-1): EAGVTQFPSHSVIEKGQTVTLRCDPISGHDNLYWYRRVMGKEIKFLLHFVKESKQDESGMPNNRFLAERTGGTYSTLKVQPAELEDSGVYFCASSPLHGPNTEAFFGQGTRLTVV.

V usage is TRBV19 and J usage is TRBJ2-1, with a weak D call TRBD2 (5 bases). The CDR3 runs 14 residues. The ends were cut back, 7 bases at V and 9 bases at J, with 19 bases in the middle. Germline loops: CDR1 LNHDA, CDR2 SQIVND (reference sequence). Written as DNA, the CDR3 is TGTGCCAGTACCTATACGGGGAGCGTTGGTGAGCAGTTCTTC. Translating gives CASTYTGSVGEQFF.

The V gene is TRBV5-6, the J gene TRBJ2-5; perhaps TRBD2 as D (5 bases). Looked up from germline, CDR1 is SGHDT and CDR2 is YYEEEE. The CDR3 has 18 amino acids. Trimming removed 4 bases from V and 4 bases from J, with 26 bases in between. In DNA form, the CDR3 reads TGTGCCAGCAGCGCCGGGCCCCGAGGGATGGCAGGAGGAGAGACCCAGTACTTC. Its translation: CASSAGPRGMAGGETQYF. Based on the CDR3 plus reference TRBV5-6 and TRBJ2-5, the full variable domain is DAGVTQSPTHLIKTRGQQVTLRCSPKSGHDTVSWYQQALGQGPQFIFQYYEEEERQRGNFPDRFSGHQFPNYSSELNVNALLLGDSALYLCASSAGPRGMAGGETQYFGPGTRLLVL.

The rearrangement uses TRBV24-1 and TRBJ1-2; no firm D call. The germline V gene has CDR1 KGHDR and CDR2 SFDVKD. Trimming left V 4 bases short and J 4 bases short, with 9 bases between. The CDR3 runs 13 residues. CDR3 sequence (DNA): TGTGCCACCAGTGACGGACGATCCTATGGCTACACCTTC. This codes for CATSDGRSYGYTF.

This clone is a singleton in its sample. V is TRBV6-5 and J is TRBJ1-1, with D unclear. Trimming cost V 8 bases and J 0 bases, with 13 bases left between them. This CDR3 is 14 amino acids long. Germline V gene data show CDR1 as MNHEY and CDR2 as SVGAGI. The CDR3 nucleotides are TGTGCCAGCCGTTTTGGGGTAATGAACACTGAAGCTTTCTTT. It codes for CASRFGVMNTEAFF.

The rearrangement links TRBV7-2 to TRBJ2-2, with TRBD2 as a possible D gene (6 bases). Trimming shortened V by 2 bases and J by 4 bases, and 14 bases separated the two germline ends. Looked up from germline, CDR1 is SGHTA and CDR2 is FQGNSA. CDR3 length equals 16 residues. In DNA, the CDR3 is TGTGCCAGCAGCTTACTGGAGGGAGGTTCCACCGGGGAGCTGTTTTTT. This gives the protein CASSLLEGGSTGELFF.